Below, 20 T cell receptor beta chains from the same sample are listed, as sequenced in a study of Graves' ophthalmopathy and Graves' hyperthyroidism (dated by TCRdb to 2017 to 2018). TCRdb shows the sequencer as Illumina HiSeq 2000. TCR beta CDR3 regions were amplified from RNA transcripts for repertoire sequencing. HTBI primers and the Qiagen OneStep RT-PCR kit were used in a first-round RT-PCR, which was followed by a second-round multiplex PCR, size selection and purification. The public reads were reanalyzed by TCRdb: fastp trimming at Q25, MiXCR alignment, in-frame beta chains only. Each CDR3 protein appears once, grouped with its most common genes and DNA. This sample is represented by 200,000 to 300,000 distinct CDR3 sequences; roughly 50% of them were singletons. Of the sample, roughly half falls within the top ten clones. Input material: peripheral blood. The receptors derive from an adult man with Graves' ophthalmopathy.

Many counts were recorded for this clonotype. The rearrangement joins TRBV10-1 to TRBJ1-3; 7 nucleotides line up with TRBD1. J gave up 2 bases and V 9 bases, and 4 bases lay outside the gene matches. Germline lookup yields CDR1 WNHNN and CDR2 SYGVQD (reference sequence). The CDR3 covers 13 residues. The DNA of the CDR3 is TGCGCCAGGGGACAGATAACTGGAAACACCATATATTTT. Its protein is CARGQITGNTIYF.

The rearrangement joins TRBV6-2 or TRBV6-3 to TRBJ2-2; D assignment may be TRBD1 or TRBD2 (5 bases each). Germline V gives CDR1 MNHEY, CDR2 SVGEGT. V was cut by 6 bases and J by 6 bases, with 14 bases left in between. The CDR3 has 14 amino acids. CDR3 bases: TGTGCCAGCAGACCGGGACGATCGTCCGGGGAGCTGTTTTTT. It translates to CASRPGRSSGELFF.

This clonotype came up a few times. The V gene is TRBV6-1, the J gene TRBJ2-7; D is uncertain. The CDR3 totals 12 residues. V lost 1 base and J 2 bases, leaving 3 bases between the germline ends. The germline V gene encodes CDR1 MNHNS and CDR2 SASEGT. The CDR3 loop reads CASSEGTYEQYF. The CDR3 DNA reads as TGTGCCAGCAGTGAAGGGACCTACGAGCAGTACTTC.

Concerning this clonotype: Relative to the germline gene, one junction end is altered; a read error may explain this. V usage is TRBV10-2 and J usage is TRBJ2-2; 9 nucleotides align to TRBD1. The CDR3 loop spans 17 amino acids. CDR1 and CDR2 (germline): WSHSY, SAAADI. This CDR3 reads CASSYSATGGFTGELFF. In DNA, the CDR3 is TGTGCCAGCAGTTACTCTGCGACAGGGGGTTTTACCGGGGAGCTGTTTTTT.

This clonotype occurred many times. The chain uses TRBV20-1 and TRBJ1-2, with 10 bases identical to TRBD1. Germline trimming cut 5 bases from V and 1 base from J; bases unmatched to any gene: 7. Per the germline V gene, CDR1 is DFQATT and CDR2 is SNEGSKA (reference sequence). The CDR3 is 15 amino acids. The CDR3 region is CSASGTGALNYGYTF. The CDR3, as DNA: TGCAGTGCTTCCGGGACAGGGGCGCTTAACTATGGCTACACCTTC.

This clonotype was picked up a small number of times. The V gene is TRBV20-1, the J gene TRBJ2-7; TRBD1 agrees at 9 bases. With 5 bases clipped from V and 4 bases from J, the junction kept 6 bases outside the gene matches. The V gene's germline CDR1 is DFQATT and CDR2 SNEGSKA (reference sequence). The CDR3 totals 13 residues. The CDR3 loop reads CSAGGQGSYEQYF. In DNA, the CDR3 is TGCAGTGCTGGAGGACAGGGGTCGTACGAGCAGTACTTC.

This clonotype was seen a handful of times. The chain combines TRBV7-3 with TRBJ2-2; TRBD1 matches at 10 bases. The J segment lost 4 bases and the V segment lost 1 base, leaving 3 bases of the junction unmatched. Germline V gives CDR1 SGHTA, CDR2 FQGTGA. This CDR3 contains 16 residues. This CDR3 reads CASSLIGTGATGELFF. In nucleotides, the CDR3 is TGTGCCAGCAGCTTAATCGGGACAGGGGCCACCGGGGAGCTGTTTTTT.

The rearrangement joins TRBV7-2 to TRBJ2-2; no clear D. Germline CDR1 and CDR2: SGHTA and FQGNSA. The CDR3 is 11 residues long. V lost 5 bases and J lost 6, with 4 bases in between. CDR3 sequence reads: CASSPPGELFF. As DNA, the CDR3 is TGTGCCAGCAGCCCGCCCGGGGAGCTGTTTTTT.

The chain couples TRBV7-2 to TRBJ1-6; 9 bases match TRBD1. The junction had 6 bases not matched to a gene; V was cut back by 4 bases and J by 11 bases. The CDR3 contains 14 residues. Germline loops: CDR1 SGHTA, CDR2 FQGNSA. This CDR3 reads CASSSGQGRTPLHF. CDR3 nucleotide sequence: TGTGCCAGCAGCTCTGGACAGGGGCGGACACCCCTCCACTTT.

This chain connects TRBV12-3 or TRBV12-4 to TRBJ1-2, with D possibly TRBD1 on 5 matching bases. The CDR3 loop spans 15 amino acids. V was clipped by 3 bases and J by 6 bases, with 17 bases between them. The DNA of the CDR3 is TGTGCCAGCAGTTTCAGGTTACGGCAGGACAATGGCTACACCTTC. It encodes CASSFRLRQDNGYTF.

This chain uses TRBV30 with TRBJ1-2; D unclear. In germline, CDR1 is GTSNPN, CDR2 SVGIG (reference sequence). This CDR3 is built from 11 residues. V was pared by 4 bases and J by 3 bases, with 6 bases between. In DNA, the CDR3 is TGTGCCTGGAAGCAGCACTATGGCTACACCTTC. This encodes CAWKQHYGYTF.

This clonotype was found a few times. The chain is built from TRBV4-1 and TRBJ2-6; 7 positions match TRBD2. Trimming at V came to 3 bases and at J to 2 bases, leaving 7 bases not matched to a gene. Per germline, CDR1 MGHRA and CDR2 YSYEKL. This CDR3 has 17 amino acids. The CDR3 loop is CASSHLGEGPGANVLTF. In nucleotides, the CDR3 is TGCGCCAGCAGCCACCTCGGGGAGGGCCCTGGGGCCAACGTCCTGACTTTC.

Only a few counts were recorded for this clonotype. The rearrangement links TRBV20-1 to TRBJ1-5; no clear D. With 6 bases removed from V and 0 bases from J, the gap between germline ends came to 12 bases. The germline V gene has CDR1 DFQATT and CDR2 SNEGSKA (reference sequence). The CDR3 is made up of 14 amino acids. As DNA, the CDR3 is TGCAGTGCCTCTGACCTTTATAGCAATCAGCCCCAGCATTTT. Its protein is CSASDLYSNQPQHF.

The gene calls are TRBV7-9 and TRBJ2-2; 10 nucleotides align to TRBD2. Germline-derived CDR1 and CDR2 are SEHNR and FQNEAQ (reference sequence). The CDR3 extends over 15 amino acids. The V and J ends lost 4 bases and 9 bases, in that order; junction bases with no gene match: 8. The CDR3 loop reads CASSSLERGGRELFF. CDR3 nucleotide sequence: TGTGCCAGCAGCTCCCTCGAGCGGGGGGGTCGGGAGCTGTTTTTT.

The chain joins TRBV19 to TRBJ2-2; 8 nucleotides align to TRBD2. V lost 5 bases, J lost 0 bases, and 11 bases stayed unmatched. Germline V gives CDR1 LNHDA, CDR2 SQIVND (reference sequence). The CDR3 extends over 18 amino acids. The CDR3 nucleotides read TGTGCCAGTAGTCCTATTGGACTAGCCGACACGAACACCGGGGAGCTGTTTTTT. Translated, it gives CASSPIGLADTNTGELFF. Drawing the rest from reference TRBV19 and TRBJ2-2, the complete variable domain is DGGITQSPKYLFRKEGQNVTLSCEQNLNHDAMYWYRQDPGQGLRLIYYSQIVNDFQKGDIAEGYSVSREKKESFPLTVTSAQKNPTAFYLCASSPIGLADTNTGELFFGEGSRLTVL.

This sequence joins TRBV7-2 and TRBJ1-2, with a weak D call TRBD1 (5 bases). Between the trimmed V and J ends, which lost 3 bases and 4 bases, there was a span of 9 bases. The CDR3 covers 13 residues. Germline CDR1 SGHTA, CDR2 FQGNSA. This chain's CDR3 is CASSLGPSYGYTF. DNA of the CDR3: TGTGCCAGCAGCTTGGGACCGTCCTATGGCTACACCTTC.

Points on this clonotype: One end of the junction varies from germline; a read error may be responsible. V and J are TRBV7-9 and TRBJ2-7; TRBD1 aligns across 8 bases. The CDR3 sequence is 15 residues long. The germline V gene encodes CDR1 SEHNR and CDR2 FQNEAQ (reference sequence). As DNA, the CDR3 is TGTGCCAGCAGCCCCGGGACAGGCCTCTCCTACAAGCAGTACTTC. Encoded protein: CASSPGTGLSYKQYF.

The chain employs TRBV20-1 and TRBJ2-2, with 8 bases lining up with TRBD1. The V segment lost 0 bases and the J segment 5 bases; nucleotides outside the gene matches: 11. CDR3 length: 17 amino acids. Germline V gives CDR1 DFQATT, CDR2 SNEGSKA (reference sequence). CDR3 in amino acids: CSARDRIGQGGTGELFF. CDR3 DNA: TGCAGTGCTAGAGATCGTATAGGACAGGGAGGAACCGGGGAGCTGTTTTTT.

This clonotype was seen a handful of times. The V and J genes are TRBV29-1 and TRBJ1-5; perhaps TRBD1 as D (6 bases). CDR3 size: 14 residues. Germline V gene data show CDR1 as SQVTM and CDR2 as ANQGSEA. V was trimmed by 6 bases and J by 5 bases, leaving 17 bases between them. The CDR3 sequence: CSVRGAAQDQPQHF. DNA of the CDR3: TGCAGCGTACGGGGGGCGGCTCAGGATCAGCCCCAGCATTTT.

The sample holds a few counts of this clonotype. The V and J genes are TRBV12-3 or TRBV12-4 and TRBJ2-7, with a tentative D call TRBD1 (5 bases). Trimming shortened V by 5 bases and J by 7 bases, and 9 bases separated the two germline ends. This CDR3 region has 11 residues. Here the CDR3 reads CASSKGREQYF. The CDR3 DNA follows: TGTGCCAGCAGTAAGGGGCGGGAGCAGTACTTC.